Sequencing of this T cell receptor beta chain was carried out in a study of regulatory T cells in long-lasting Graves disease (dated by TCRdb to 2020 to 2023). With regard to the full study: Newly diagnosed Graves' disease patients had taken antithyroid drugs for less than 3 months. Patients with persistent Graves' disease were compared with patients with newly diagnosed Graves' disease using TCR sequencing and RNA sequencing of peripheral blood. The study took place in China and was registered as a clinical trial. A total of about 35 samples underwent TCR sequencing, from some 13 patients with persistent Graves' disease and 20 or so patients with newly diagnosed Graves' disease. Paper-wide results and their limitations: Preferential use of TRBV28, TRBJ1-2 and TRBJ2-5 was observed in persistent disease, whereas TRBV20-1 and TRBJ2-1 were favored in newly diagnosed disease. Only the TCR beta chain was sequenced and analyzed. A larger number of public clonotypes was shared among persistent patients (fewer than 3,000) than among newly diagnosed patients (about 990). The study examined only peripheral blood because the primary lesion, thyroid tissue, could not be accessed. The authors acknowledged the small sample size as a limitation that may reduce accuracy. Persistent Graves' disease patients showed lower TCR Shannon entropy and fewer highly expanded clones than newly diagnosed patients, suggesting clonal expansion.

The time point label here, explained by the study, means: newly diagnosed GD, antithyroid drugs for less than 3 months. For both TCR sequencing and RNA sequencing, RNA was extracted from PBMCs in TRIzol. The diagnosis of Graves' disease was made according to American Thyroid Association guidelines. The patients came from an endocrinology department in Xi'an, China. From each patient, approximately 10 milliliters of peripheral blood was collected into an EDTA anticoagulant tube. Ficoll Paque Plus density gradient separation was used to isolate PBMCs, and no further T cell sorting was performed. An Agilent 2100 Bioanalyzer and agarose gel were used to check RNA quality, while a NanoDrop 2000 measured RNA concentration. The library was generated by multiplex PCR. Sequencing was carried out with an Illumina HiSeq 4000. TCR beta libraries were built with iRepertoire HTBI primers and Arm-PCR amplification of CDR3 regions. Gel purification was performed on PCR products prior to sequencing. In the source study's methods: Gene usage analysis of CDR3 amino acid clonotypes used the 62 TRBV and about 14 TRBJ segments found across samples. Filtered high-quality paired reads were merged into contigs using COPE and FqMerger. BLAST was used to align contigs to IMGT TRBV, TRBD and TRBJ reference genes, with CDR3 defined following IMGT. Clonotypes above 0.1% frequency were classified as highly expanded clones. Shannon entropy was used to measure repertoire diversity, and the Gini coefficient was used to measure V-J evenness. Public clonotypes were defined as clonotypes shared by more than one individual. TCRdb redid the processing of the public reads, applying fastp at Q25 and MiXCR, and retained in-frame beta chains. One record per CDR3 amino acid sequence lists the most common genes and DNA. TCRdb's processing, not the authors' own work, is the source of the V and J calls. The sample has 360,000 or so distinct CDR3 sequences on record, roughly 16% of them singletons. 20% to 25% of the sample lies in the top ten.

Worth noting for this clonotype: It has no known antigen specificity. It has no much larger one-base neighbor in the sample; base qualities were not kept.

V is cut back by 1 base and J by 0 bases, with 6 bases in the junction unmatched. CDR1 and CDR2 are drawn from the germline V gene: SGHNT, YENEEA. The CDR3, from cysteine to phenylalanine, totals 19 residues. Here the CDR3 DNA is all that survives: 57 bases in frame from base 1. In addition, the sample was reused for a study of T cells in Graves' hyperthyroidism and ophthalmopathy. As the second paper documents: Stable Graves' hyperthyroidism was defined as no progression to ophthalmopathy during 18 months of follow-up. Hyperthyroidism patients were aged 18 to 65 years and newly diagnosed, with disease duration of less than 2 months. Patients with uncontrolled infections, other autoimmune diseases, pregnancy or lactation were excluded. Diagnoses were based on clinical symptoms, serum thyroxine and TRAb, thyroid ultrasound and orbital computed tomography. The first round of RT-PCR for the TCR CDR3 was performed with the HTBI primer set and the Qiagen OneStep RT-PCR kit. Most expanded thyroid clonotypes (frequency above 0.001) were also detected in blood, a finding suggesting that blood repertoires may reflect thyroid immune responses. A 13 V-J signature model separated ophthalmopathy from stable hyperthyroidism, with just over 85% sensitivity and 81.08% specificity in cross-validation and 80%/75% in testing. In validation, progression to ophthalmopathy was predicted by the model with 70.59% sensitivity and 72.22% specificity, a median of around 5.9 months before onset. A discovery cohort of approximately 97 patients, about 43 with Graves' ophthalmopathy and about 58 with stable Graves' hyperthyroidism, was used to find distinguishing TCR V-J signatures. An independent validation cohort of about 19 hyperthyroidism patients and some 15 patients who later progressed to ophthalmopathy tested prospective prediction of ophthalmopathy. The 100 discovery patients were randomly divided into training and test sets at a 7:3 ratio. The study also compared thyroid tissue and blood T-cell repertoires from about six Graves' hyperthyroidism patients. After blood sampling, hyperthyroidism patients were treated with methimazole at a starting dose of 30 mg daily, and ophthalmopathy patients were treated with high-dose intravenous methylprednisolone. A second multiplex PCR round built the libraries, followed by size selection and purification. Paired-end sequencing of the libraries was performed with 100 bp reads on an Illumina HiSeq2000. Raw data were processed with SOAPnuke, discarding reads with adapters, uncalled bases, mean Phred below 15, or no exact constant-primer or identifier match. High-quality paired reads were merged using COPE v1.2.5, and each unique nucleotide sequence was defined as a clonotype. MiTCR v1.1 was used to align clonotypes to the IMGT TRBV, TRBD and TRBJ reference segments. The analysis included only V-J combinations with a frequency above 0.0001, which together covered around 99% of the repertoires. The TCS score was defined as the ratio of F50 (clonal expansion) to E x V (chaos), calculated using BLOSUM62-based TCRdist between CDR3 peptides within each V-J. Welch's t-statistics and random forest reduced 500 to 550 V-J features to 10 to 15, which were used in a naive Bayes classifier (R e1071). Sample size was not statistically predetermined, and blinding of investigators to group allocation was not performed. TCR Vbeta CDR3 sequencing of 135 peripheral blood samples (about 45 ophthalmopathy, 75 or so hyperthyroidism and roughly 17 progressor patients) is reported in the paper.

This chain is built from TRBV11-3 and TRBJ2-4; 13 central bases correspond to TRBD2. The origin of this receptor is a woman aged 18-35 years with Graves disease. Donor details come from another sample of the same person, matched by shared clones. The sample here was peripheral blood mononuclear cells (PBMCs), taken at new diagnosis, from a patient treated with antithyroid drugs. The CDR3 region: CASSLGGTSGNLAKNIQYF. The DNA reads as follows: TGTGCCAGCAGCTTAGGCGGGACTAGCGGGAACCTAGCCAAAAACATTCAGTACTTC.